One sample yielded the 10 T cell receptor beta chains listed below, sequenced in a study of cytotoxic CD8 clonotypes in ibrutinib-treated CLL. Sequenced by immunoSEQ multiplex PCR; TCRdb stores in-frame clones only, minus some. This table holds tens of thousands of clones, about 86% found once. Sequencing was performed on PBMCs, taken before ibrutinib treatment. The receptors were gathered from a human donor with chronic lymphocytic leukemia.

The rearrangement joins TRBV10-2 to TRBJ2-1, with 8 bases aligning to TRBD2. Germline V CDR1 and CDR2: WSHSY, SAAADI. The CDR3 is 13 amino acids. V lost 7 bases, J lost 9 bases, and 8 bases stayed unmatched. CDR3 loop: CASTSGWGGEQFF. The DNA of the CDR3 is TGCGCCAGCACTAGCGGGTGGGGGGGTGAGCAGTTCTTC.

This chain links TRBV28 with TRBJ2-5; 10 bases agree with TRBD1. Germline-derived CDR1 and CDR2 are MDHEN and SYDVKM. The CDR3 covers 16 residues. J gave up 4 bases and V 6 bases, and 11 bases lay outside the gene matches. This chain's CDR3 is CASRRGTGVARETQYF. CDR3 nucleotide sequence: TGTGCCAGCAGACGCGGGACAGGGGTTGCGCGAGAGACCCAGTACTTC.

The CDR3 nucleotides are TGTGCCAGCAGTCAAAGGACAGAAAACTATGGCTACACCTTC. Protein: CASSQRTENYGYTF. The rearrangement uses TRBV6-1 and TRBJ1-2; TRBD1 might be the D (6 bases). CDR1 MNHNS and CDR2 SASEGT come from the germline V gene. The CDR3 runs to 14 residues. The ends were cut back, 5 bases at V and 2 bases at J, with 12 bases in the middle.

CDR3 protein: CASSVGSGVITDTQYF. The DNA for the CDR3 is TGTGCCAGCAGCGTAGGGTCGGGAGTAATCACAGATACGCAGTATTTT. This chain uses TRBV9 with TRBJ2-3; tentatively, D is TRBD2 (6 bases). The ends were cut back, 0 bases at V and 2 bases at J, with 13 bases in the middle. The germline V gene encodes CDR1 SGDLS and CDR2 YYNGEE. The length of the CDR3 is 16 residues.

V gene TRBV7-3 combines with J gene TRBJ1-5; the match to TRBD1 covers 7 bases. The junction had 5 bases not matched to a gene; V was cut back by 4 bases and J by 5 bases. The germline gives CDR1 SGHTA, CDR2 FQGTGA. The length of the CDR3 is 14 residues. CDR3 protein: CASSWDSNYQPQHF. CDR3 nucleotides: TGTGCCAGCAGCTGGGACAGCAATTATCAGCCCCAGCATTTT.

The V and J genes are TRBV6-6 and TRBJ2-5; D call uncertain. The CDR3 is 12 amino acids. Germline CDR1 and CDR2: MNHNY and SVGAGI (reference sequence). Trimming cost V 0 bases and J 4 bases, with 3 bases left between them. The CDR3 region is CASSYSSETQYF. In DNA form, the CDR3 reads TGTGCCAGCAGTTACTCATCAGAGACCCAGTACTTC.

CDR3 region: CASSLSTITLGSGELFF. CDR3 DNA sequence: TGTGCCAGCAGTTTATCAACGATCACACTGGGGTCCGGGGAGCTGTTTTTT. This chain connects TRBV27 to TRBJ2-2; D gene ambiguous. CDR1 and CDR2 (germline): MNHEY, SMNVEV (reference sequence). The CDR3 is 17 residues long. V dropped 0 bases and J dropped 6 bases, with 17 bases sitting between them.

The chain employs TRBV18 and TRBJ2-6, with D perhaps matching TRBD1 (5 bases). Trimming took 6 bases from V and 0 from J, leaving 15 bases between them. Germline V gene data show CDR1 as KGHSH and CDR2 as LQKENI. The length of the CDR3 is 17 residues. The CDR3 region is CASSEQAPSSGANVLTF. The CDR3 nucleotides read TGTGCCAGCTCCGAACAGGCGCCAAGCTCTGGGGCCAACGTCCTGACTTTC. The full variable domain, with the rest looked up from reference TRBV18 and TRBJ2-6, is NAGVMQNPRHLVRRRGQEARLRCSPMKGHSHVYWYRQLPEEGLKFMVYLQKENIIDESGMPKERFSAEFPKEGPSILRIQQVVRGDSAAYFCASSEQAPSSGANVLTFGAGSRLTVL.

The chain recombines TRBV6-5 with TRBJ2-7; D uncertain. Germline V gene sequence: CDR1 MNHEY, CDR2 SVGAGI. V lost 8 bases to trimming and J lost 3 bases, with 8 bases between them. The CDR3 sequence is 11 residues long. Here the CDR3 reads CASGLVYEQYF. The CDR3, as DNA: TGTGCCAGCGGGCTAGTCTACGAGCAGTACTTC.

The chain employs TRBV28 and TRBJ2-3; tentative D call: TRBD2 (6 bases). This CDR3 is 14 amino acids long. Germline CDR1 and CDR2: MDHEN and SYDVKM. The V end was cut by 1 base, the J end by 3 bases, with 8 bases between. The CDR3 sequence is CASSLFGSTDTQYF. DNA of the CDR3: TGTGCCAGCAGTTTATTCGGGAGTACAGATACGCAGTATTTT.